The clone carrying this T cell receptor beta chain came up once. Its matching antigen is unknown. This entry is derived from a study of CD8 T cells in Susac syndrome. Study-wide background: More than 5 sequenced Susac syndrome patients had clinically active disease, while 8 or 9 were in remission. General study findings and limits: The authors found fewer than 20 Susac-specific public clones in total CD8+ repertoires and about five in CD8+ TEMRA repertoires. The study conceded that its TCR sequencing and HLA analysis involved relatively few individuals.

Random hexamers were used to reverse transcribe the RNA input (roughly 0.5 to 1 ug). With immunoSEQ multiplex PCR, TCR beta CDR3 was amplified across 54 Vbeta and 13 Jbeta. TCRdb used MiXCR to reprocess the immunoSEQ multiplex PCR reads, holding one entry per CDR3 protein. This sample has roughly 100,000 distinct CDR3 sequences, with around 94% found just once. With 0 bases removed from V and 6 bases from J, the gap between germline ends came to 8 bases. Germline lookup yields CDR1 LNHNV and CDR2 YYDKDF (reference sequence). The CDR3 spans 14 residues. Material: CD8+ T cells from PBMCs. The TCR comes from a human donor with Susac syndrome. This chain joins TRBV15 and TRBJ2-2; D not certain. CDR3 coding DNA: TGTGCCACCAGCAGAGAAAGGCGTCCCGGGGAGCTGTTTTTT. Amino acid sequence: CATSRERRPGELFF.